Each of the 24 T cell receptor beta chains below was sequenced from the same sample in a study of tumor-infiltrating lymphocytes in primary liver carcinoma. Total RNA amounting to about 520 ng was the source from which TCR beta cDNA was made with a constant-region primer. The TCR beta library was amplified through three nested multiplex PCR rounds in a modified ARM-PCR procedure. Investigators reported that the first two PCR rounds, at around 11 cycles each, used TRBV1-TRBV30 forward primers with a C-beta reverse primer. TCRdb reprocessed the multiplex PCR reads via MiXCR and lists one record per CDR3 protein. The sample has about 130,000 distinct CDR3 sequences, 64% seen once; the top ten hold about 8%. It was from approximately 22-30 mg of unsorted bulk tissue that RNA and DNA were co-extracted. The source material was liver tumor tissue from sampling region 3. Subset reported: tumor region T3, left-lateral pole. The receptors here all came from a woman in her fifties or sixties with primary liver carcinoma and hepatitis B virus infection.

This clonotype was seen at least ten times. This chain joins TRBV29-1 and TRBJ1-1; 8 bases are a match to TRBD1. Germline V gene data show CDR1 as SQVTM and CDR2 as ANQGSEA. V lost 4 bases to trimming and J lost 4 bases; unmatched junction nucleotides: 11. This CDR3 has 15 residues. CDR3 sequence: CSVVDSGGMSTEAFF. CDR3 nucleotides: TGCAGCGTTGTCGACTCAGGGGGCATGAGCACTGAAGCTTTCTTT.

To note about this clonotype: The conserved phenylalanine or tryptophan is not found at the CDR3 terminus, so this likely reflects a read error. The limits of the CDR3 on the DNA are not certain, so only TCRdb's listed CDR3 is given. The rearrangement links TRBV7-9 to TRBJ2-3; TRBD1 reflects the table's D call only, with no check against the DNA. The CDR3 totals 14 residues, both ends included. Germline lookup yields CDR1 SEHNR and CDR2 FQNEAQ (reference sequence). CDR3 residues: CASSLGQGLDTRYI.

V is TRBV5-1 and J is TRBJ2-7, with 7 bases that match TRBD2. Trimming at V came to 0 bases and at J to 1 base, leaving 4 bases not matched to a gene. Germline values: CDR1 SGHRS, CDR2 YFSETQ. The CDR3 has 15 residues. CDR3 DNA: TGCGCCAGCAGCTTGGAACTAGCGTGTTCCTACGAGCAGTACTTC. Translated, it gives CASSLELACSYEQYF.

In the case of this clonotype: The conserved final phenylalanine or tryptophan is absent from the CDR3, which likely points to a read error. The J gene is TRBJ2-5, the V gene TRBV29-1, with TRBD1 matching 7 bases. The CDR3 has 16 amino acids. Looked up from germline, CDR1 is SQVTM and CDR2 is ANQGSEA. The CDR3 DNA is TGTAGCGTTCGTCCCCGGGACAGAAGGCACCAAGAGACCCAGTACCTC. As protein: CSVRPRDRRHQETQYL.

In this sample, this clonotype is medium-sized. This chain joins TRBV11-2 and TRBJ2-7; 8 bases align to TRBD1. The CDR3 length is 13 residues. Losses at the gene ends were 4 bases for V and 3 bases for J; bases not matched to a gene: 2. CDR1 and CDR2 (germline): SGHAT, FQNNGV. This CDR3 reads CASSSDRGYEQYF. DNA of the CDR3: TGTGCCAGCAGCTCTGACAGGGGCTACGAGCAGTACTTC.

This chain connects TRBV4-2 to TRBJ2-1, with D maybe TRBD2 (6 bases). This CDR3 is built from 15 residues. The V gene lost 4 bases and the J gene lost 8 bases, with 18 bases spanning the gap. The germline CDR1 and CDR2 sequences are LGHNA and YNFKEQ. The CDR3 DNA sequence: TGTGCCAGCAGCCCCCAATCGGGACTTAACTATGAGCAGTTCTTC. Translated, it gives CASSPQSGLNYEQFF.

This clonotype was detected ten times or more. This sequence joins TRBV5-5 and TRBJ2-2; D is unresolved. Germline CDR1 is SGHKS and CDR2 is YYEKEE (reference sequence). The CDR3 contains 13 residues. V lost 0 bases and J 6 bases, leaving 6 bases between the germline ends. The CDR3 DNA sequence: TGTGCCAGCAGCTTGGATGTCTCCGGGGAGCTGTTTTTT. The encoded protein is CASSLDVSGELFF. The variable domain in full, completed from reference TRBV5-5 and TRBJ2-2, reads DAGVTQSPTHLIKTRGQQVTLRCSPISGHKSVSWYQQVLGQGPQFIFQYYEKEERGRGNFPDRFSARQFPNYSSELNVNALLLGDSALYLCASSLDVSGELFFGEGSRLTVL.

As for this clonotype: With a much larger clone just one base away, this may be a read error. CDR3 in DNA: TGCGCCAGCAGCTTAGGGCTGGGGAATGGCTACACCTTC. It codes for CASSLGLGNGYTF. J is TRBJ1-2 and V is TRBV5-1, with D unresolved. Trimming cost V 2 bases and J 6 bases, with 11 bases left between them. The CDR3 totals 13 residues. The V gene's germline CDR1 is SGHRS and CDR2 YFSETQ.

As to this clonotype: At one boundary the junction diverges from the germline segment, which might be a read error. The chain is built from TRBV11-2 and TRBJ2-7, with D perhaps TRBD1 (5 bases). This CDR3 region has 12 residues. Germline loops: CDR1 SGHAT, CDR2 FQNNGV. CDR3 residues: CASSLGLVEKYF. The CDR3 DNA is TGTGCCAGCAGCTTGGGGCTGGTCGAGAAGTACTTC. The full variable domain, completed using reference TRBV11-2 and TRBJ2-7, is EAGVAQSPRYKIIEKRQSVAFWCNPISGHATLYWYQQILGQGPKLLIQFQNNGVVDDSQLPKDRFSAERLKGVDSTLKIQPAKLEDSAVYLCASSLGLVEKYFGPGTRLTVT.

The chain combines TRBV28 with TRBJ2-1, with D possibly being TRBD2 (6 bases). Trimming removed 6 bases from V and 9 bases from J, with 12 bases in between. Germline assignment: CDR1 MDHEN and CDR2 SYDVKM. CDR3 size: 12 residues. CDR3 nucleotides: TGTGCCAGCAGCTTGACTAGAGGTGAGCAGTTCTTC. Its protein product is CASSLTRGEQFF.

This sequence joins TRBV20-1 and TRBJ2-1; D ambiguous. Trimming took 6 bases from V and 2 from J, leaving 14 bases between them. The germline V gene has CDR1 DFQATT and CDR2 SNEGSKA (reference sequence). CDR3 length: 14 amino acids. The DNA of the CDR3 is TGCAGTGCAACTCGGACCCCGGCCTACAATGAGCAGTTCTTC. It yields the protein CSATRTPAYNEQFF.

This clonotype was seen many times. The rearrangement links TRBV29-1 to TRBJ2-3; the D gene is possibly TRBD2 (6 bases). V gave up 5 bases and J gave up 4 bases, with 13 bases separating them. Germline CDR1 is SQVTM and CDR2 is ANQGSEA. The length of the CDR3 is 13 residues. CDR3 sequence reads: CSVSAGRADTQYF. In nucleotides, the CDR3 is TGCAGCGTTTCGGCGGGAAGGGCAGATACGCAGTATTTT.

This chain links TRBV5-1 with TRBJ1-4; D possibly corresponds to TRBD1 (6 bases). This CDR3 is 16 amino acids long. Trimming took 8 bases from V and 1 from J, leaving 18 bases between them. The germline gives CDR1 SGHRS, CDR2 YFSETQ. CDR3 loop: CASSAGQRGTNEKLFF. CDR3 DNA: TGCGCCAGTAGCGCTGGACAGAGAGGAACTAATGAAAAACTGTTTTTT.

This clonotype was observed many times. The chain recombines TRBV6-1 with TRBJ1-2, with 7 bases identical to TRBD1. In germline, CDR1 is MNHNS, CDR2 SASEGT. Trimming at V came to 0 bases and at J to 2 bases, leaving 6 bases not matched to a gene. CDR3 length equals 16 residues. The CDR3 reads CASSEAAGTVNYGYTF. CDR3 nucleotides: TGTGCCAGCAGTGAAGCCGCCGGGACAGTCAACTATGGCTACACCTTC.

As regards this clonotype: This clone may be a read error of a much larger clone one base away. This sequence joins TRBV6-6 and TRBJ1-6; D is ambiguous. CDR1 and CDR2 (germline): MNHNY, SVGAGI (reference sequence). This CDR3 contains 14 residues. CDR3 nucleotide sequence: TGTGGCAGCAGTTCGGAGAGATTACAATCACCCCTCCACTTT. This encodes CGSSSERLQSPLHF.

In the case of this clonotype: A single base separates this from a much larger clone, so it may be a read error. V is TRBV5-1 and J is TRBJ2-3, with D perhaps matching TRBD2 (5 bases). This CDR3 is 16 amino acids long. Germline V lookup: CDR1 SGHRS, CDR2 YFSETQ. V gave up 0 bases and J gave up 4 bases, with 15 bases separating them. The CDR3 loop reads CASSLASHPGADTQYF. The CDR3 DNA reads TGCGCCAGCAGCTTGGCCAGTCACCCCGGGGCAGATACGCAGTATTTT.

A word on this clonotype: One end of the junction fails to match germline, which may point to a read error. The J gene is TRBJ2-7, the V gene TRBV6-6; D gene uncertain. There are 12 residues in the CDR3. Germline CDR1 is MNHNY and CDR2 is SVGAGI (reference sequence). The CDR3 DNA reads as TGTGCCAACAGTTCAGTCTTCTACGAGCAGTACTTC. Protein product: CANSSVFYEQYF.

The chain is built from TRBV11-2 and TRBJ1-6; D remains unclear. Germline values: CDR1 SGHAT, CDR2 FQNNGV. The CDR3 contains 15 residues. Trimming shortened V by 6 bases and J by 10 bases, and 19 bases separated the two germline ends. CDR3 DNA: TGTGCCAGCAGTTTAAATCCGGGGAGTCGCTCACCCCTCCACTTT. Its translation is CASSLNPGSRSPLHF. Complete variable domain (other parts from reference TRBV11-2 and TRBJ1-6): EAGVAQSPRYKIIEKRQSVAFWCNPISGHATLYWYQQILGQGPKLLIQFQNNGVVDDSQLPKDRFSAERLKGVDSTLKIQPAKLEDSAVYLCASSLNPGSRSPLHFGNGTRLTVT.

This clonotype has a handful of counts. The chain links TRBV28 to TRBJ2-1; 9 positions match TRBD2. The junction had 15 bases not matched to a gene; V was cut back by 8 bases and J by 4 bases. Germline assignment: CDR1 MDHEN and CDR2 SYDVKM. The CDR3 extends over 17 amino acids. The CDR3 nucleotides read TGTGCCAGCCCTCCCCGACCGGGGCTAGCGGGATACAATGAGCAGTTCTTC. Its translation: CASPPRPGLAGYNEQFF.

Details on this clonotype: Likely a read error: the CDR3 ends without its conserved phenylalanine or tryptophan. CDR3 coding DNA: TGTCCCAGCAGCTTAGTCGGGGGTGGCAATCAGCCCCAGCATTCT. Amino acids: CPSSLVGGGNQPQHS. The chain recombines TRBV7-8 with TRBJ1-5; D is perhaps TRBD1 (5 bases). In germline, CDR1 is SGHVS, CDR2 FQNEAQ. The CDR3 covers 15 residues.

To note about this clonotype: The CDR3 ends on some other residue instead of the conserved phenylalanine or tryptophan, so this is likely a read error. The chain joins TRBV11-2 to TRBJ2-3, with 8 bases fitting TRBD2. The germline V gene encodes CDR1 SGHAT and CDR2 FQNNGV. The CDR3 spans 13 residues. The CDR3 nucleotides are TGTGCTAGCAGCCCGCCAGGGACTAGGGCGCAGTATTTA. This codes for CASSPPGTRAQYL.

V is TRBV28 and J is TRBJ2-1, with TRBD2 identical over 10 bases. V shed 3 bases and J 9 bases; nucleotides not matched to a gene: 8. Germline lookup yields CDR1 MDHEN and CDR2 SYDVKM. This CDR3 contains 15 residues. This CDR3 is CASSFGGLALGEQFF. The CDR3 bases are TGTGCCAGCAGTTTCGGGGGACTAGCGTTGGGTGAGCAGTTCTTC.

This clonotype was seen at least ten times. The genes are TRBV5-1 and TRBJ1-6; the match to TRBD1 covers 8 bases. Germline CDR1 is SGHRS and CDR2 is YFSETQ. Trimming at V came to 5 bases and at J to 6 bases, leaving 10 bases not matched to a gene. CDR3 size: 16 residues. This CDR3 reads CASSQDRGRSNSPLHF. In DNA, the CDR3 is TGCGCCAGCAGTCAAGACAGGGGTAGGAGTAATTCACCCCTCCACTTT.

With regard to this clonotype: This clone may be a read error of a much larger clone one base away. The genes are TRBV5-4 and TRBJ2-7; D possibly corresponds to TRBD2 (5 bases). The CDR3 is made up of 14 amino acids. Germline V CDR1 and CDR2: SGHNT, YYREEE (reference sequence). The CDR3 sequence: CASSQADIVAKQDF. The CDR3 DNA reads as TGTGCCAGCAGCCAAGCTGATATCGTAGCGAAGCAGGACTTC.